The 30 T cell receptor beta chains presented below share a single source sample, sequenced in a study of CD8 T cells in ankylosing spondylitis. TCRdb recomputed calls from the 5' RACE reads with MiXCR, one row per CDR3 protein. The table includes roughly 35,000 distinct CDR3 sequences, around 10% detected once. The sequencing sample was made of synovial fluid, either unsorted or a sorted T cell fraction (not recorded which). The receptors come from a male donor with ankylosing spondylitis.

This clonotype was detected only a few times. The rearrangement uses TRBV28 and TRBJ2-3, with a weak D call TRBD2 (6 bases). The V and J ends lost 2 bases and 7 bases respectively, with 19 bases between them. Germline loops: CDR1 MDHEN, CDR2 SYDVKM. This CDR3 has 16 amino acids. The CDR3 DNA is TGTGCCAGCAGTTTACGACTAGAACTTAGAGGCAATACGCAGTATTTT. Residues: CASSLRLELRGNTQYF.

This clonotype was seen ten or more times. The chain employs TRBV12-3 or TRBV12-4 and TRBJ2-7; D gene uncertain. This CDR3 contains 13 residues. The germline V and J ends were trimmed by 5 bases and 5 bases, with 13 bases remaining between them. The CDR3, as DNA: TGTGCCAGCAGTGCCTCGAGGTTCCACGAGCAGTACTTC. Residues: CASSASRFHEQYF.

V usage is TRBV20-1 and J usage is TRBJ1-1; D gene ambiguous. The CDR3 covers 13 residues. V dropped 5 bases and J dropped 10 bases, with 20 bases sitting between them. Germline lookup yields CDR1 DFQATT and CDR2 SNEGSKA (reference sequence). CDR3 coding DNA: TGCAGTGCTCGCGACTTGAAGTCGGTGGGAGCTTTCTTT. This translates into CSARDLKSVGAFF.

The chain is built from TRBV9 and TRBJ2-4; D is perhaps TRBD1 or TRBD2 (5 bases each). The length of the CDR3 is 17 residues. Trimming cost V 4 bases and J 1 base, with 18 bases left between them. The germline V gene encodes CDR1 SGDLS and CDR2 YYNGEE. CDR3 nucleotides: TGTGCCAGCAGCCGGGGCGACAGACCTGTTGCCAAAAACATTCAGTACTTC. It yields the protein CASSRGDRPVAKNIQYF.

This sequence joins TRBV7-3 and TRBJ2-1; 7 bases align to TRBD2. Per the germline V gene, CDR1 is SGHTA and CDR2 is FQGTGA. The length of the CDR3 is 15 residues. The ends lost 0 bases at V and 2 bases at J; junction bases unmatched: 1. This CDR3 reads CASSLTGGTYNEQFF. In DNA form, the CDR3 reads TGTGCCAGCAGCTTAACGGGGGGGACCTACAATGAGCAGTTCTTC.

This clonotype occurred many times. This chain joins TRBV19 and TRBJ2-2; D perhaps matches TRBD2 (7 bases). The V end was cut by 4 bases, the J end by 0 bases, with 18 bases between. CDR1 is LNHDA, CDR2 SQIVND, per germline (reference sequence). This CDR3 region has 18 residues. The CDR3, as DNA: TGTGCCAGTAGTACGTTGGAAGGGGGACTACCGAACACCGGGGAGCTGTTTTTT. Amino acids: CASSTLEGGLPNTGELFF.

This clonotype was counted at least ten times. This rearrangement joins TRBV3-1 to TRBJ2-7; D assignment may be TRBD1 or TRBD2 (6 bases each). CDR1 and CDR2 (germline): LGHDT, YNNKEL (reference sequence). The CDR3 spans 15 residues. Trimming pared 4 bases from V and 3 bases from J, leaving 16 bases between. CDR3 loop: CASSLLGLRGYEQYF. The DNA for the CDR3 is TGTGCCAGCAGCCTATTGGGACTCAGGGGCTACGAGCAGTACTTC.

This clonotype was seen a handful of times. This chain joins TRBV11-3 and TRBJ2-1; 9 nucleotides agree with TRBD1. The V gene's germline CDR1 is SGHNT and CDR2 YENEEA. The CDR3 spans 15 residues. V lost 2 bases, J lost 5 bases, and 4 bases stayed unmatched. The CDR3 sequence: CASSLTGTGNNEQFF. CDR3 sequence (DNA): TGTGCCAGCAGCTTAACCGGGACAGGGAACAATGAGCAGTTCTTC.

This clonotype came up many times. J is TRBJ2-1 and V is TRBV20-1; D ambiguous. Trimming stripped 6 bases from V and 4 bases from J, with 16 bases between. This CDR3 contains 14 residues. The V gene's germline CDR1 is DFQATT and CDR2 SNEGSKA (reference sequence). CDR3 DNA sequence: TGCAGTGCCAAATGGTGGCGGCAATACAATGAGCAGTTCTTC. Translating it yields CSAKWWRQYNEQFF.

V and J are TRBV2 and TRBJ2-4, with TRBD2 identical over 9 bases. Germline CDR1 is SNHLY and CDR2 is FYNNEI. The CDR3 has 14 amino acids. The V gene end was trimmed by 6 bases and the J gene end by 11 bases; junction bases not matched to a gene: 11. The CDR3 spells CASSVRSSGSFQYF. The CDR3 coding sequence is TGTGCCAGCAGCGTCAGGAGTAGCGGGAGTTTTCAGTACTTC.

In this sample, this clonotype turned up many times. CDR3 coding DNA: TGTGCCAGCAGTTTAGCTCCCCTAGCGGGAGCAAAGACCCAGTACTTC. The encoded protein is CASSLAPLAGAKTQYF. The J gene is TRBJ2-5, the V gene TRBV12-3 or TRBV12-4; 10 bases match TRBD2. The ends lost 0 bases at V and 6 bases at J; junction bases unmatched: 7. The CDR3 totals 16 residues.

The CDR3 region is CASSVADGSYEQYF. DNA for the CDR3: TGTGCCAGCAGCGTAGCAGACGGTTCCTACGAGCAGTACTTC. The chain has TRBV9 and TRBJ2-7; D gene ambiguous. The CDR3 has 14 residues. Between the trimmed V and J ends, which lost 0 bases and 1 base, there was a span of 8 bases. The germline gives CDR1 SGDLS, CDR2 YYNGEE.

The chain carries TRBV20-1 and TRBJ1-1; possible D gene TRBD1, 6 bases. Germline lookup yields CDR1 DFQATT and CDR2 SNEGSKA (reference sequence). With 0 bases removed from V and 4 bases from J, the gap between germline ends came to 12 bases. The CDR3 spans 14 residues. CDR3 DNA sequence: TGCAGTGCTAGAGATCACCAGGGGAGCACTGAAGCTTTCTTT. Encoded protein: CSARDHQGSTEAFF.

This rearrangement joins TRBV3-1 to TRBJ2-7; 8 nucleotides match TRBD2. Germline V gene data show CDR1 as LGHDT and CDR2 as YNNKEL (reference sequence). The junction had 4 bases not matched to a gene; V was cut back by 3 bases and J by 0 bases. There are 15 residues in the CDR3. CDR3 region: CASSHKGLVSYEQYF. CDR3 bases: TGTGCCAGCAGCCACAAGGGACTAGTCTCCTACGAGCAGTACTTC.

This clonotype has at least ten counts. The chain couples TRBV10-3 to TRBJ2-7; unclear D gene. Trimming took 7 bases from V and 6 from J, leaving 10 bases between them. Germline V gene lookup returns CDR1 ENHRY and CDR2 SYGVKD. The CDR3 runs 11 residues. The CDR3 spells CAITTTGEQYF. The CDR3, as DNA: TGTGCCATCACGACGACCGGCGAGCAGTACTTC.

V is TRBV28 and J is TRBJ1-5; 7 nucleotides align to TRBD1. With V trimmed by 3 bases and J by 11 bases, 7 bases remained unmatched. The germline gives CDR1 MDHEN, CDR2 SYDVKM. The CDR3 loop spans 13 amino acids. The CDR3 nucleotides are TGTGCCAGCAGTTTGAGTACCAGGGGGACCCAGCATTTT. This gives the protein CASSLSTRGTQHF.

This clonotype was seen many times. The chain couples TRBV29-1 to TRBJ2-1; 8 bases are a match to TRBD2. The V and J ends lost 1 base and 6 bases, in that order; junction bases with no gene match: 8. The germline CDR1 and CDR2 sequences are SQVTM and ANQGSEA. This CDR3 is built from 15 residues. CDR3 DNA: TGCAGCGTTGAAGGGCCTCGGGAGGGTAGCAATGAGCAGTTCTTC. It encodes CSVEGPREGSNEQFF.

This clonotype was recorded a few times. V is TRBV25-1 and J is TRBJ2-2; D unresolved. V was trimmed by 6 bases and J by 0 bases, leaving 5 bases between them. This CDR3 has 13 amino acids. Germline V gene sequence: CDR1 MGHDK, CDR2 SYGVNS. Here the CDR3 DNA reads TGTGCCAGCAGCCGAGCGAACACCGGGGAGCTGTTTTTT. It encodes CASSRANTGELFF.

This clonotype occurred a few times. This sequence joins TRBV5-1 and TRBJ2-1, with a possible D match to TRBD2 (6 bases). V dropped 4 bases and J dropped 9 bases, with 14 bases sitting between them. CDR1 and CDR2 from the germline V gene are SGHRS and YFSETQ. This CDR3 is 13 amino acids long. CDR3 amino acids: CASSRGWDSEQFF. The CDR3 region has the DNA TGCGCCAGCAGCAGGGGTTGGGACTCTGAGCAGTTCTTC. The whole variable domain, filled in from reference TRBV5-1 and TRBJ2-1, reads KAGVTQTPRYLIKTRGQQVTLSCSPISGHRSVSWYQQTPGQGLQFLFEYFSETQRNKGNFPGRFSGRQFSNSRSEMNVSTLELGDSALYLCASSRGWDSEQFFGPGTRLTVL.

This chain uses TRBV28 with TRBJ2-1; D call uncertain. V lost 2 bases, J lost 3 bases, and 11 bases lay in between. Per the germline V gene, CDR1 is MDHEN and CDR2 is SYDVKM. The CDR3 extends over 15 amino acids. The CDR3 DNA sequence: TGTGCCAGCAGTTTACCGGGTTCAAGCTACAATGAGCAGTTCTTC. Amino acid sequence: CASSLPGSSYNEQFF.

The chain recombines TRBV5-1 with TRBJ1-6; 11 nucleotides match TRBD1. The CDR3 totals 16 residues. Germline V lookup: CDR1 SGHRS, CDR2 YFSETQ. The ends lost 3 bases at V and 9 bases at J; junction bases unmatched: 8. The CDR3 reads CASSSATGTGGSPLHF. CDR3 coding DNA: TGCGCCAGCAGCTCGGCAACCGGGACAGGGGGTTCACCCCTCCACTTT.

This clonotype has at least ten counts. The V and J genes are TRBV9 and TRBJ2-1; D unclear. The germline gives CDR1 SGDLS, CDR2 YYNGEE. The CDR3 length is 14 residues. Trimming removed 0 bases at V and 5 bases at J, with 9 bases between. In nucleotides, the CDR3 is TGTGCCAGCAGCGTAGGTCTCTTAAACAATGAGCAGTTCTTC. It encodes CASSVGLLNNEQFF.

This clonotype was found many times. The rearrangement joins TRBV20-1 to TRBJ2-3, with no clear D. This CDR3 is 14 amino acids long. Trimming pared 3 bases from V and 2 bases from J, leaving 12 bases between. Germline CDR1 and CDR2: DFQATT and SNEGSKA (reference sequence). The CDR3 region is CSARNRAFTDTQYF. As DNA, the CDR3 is TGCAGTGCTAGGAACCGGGCCTTCACAGATACGCAGTATTTT.

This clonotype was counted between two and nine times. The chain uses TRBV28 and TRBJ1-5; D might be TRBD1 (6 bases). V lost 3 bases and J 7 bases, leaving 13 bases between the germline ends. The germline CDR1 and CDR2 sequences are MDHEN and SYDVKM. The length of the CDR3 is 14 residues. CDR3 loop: CASSLSRGSQPQHF. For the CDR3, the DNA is TGTGCCAGCAGTTTGAGCAGGGGAAGCCAGCCCCAGCATTTT.

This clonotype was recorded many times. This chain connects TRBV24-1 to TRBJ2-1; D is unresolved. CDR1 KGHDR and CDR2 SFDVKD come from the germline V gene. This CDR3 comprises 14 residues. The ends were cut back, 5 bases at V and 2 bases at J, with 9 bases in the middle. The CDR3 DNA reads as TGTGCCACCAGTGTACGTGGGCCCTACAATGAGCAGTTCTTC. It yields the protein CATSVRGPYNEQFF.

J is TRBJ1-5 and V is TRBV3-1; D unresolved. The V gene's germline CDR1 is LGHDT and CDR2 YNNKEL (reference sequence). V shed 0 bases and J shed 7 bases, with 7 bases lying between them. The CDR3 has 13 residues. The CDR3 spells CASSQDLLQPQHF. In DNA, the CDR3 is TGTGCCAGCAGCCAAGATCTTCTCCAGCCCCAGCATTTT.

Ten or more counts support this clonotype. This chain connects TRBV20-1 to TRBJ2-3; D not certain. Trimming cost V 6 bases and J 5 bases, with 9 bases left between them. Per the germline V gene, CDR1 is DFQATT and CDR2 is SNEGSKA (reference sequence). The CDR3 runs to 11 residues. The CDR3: CSAPLGDTQYF. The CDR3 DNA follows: TGCAGTGCCCCCTTGGGAGATACGCAGTATTTT.

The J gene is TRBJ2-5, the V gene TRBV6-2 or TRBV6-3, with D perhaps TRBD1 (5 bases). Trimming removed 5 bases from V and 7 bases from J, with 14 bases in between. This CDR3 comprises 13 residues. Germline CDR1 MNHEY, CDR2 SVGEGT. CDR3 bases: TGTGCCAGCAGTGCTAGGGAAAGGGGGACCCAGTACTTC. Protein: CASSARERGTQYF.

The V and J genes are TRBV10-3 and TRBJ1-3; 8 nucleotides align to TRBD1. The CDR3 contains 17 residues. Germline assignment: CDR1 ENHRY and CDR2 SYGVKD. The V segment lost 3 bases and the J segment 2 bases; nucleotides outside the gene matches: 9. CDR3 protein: CAISDLGTGRAGNTIYF. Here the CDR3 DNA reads TGTGCCATCAGTGACCTGGGGACAGGAAGGGCTGGAAACACCATATATTTT.

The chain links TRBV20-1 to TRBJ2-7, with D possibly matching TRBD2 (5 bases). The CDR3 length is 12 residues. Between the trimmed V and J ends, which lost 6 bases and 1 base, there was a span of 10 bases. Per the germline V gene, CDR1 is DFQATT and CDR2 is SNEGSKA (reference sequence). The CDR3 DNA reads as TGCAGTGCCACGTCGGGGTCCTACGAGCAGTACTTC. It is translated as CSATSGSYEQYF.